This TCR beta chain was sequenced in a study of shared clonotypes between healthy human individuals. This clone was seen once. Its antigen is not known. Within the sample, other DNA sequences also encode this same CDR3. Naivety among CD8 cells was defined by CD45RO negativity and positive CCR7 selection, thereby excluding terminally differentiated effector memory CD45RA+ cells. Broader study findings: A generally larger estimated richness was seen in naive subsets than in memory subsets. Generation probabilities were higher for clonotypes shared across all four sorted-subset donors than for unshared ones. Shared clonotypes: about 5% naive CD4, 3.5% to 4% naive CD8, 2.3% memory CD4, 0.4% memory CD8.

Losses at the gene ends were 3 bases for V and 0 bases for J; bases not matched to a gene: 2. The CDR3 contains 14 residues. CDR1 and CDR2 from the germline V gene are SGDLS and YYNGEE. The repertoire was sequenced with immunoSEQ multiplex PCR; TCRdb's copy has only in-frame clones and lacks some. The sample records about 2.2 million clones, around 93% being singletons. The TCR comes from a man younger than 30 in good health. Some clones in this sample may be carry-over from other donors' samples. This rearrangement joins TRBV9 to TRBJ2-7, with 8 bases that match TRBD2. The source material was naive CD8+ T cells from PBMCs. The CDR3 region is CASSEGLASYEQYF. CDR3 DNA sequence: TGTGCCAGCAGCGAAGGACTAGCCTCCTACGAGCAGTACTTC.